This T cell receptor (beta chain) was sequenced in a study of cytomegalovirus exposure and HLA in healthy donors. Looking at the study overall: Some 180 million T cells yielded around 120 million unique TCR beta sequences in earlier analysis. Study-wide findings and caveats: Later work showed greater clonal expansion in HLA-associated TCR beta chains than in equally common others. A missense variant in DCLRE1C was later tied to TCR beta V- and J-gene trimming.

Primers included in the PCR were 60 Vbeta and 13 Jbeta primers. TCRdb's table, derived via immunoSEQ multiplex PCR, lists solely in-frame clones and lacks some. Here the sample spans under 35,000 clones, 62% being singletons. As regards this clone: Its antigen is as yet unknown.

The sequence was obtained from a male donor in good health and CMV-seropositive. The specimen sequenced was PBMCs.

CDR3 in DNA: TGCAGCGTTCGGACTAGCGGGATCTACAATGAGCAGTTCTTC. Residues: CSVRTSGIYNEQFF. The chain has TRBV29-1 and TRBJ2-1, with 12 nucleotides matching TRBD2. The CDR3 has 14 residues. The J segment lost 3 bases and the V segment lost 5 bases, leaving 2 bases of the junction unmatched. Per germline, CDR1 SQVTM and CDR2 ANQGSEA.